This T cell receptor beta chain originates from a study of blood T cell repertoires in COVID-19. This table comes from immunoSEQ multiplex PCR, and its TCRdb copy is limited to in-frame clones, with some not included. The sample yields 170,000 or so clones, 65% to 90% seen once. Germline CDR1 MNHEY, CDR2 SMNVEV (reference sequence). The V gene end was trimmed by 3 bases and the J gene end by 2 bases; junction bases not matched to a gene: 6. This CDR3 has 15 amino acids. The J gene is TRBJ2-5, the V gene TRBV27, with TRBD2 matching over 7 bases. Input material: peripheral blood. The receptor comes from a man aged 45 to 65 with active or convalescent COVID-19. CDR3 sequence reads: CASSLGGRGQETQYF. In DNA, the CDR3 is TGTGCCAGCAGTTTGGGGGGGAGGGGTCAAGAGACCCAGTACTTC.